This TCR beta chain was captured in a study of T cell responses to AZD1222 COVID-19 vaccine (dated by TCRdb to the early 2020s). For context, the study as a whole: AZD1222 recipients with second doses at about 4 weeks or about 12 weeks were pooled, because spike-specific TCR depth and breadth did not differ between schedules. A total of roughly 240 trial participants underwent TCR sequencing, of whom some 210 received two doses of AZD1222 and some 26 received two doses of the MenACWY control vaccine. Enrollment into the trials was organized by age into subgroups of 18-55, 56-69 and 70-plus years, and those subgroups contained approximately 150, 30 and 60 TCR-sequenced participants, respectively.

The CDR3 regions of human TCRbeta chains were analyzed by immunosequencing. The study's processing was this. Repertoire TCRs were matched against a reference library of SARS-CoV-2-specific TCRs generated with the MIRA antigen-specificity platform. Breadth was defined as the fraction of unique TCRs that were SARS-CoV-2-associated. Depth was defined as the fraction of total T cells that were SARS-CoV-2-associated. Using the MIRA data, every spike-specific TCR was mapped to the spike region that the TCR reacted to and assigned to either a CD4 or a CD8 class. Log10-transformed breadth and depth values were compared by one-way ANOVA with Sidak's multiple comparisons tests. TCRdb carries this immuneACCESS record with in-frame sequences only. Its versions omit some clonotypes, under half of them owing to an unresolved V gene in the studies checked, with the rest unexplained. The V and J calls and clone size come from that table; D and trimming were worked out from the DNA. The sample contains 75,000 to 100,000 clones, approximately 90% of them found a single time. The ten largest clones capture 2.5% to 3.5% of the sample.

Paper-wide results and their limitations: The 56-69-year group was small, and its depth increase did not reach significance, likely because of low power. Only five to seven AZD1222 recipients were SARS-CoV-2 seropositive at baseline, limiting conclusions about previously exposed vaccinees. Participants were mostly white British, with more females than males. The authors suggested clonal diversity may have been underestimated. Reportedly, close to half of the unique spike-specific TCRs recognized epitopes lying outside the regions that are mutated in the B.1.351 and B.1.1.7 variants. CD4 TCRs associated with the vaccine covered the entire spike protein, and the dominant responses were in regions 160-218 and 743-854. After two AZD1222 doses, both the breadth and the depth of spike-specific TCRs were significantly higher than at day 0 and than in MenACWY recipients. Because no day 14 peak-response samples were available, repertoires were characterized only after the peak T cell response.

CDR1 SGHDT and CDR2 YYEEEE are derived from the germline V gene. The CDR3 has 16 amino acids, counting the end cysteine and phenylalanine. Only the CDR3 portion is preserved as DNA: 48 bases, with reading frame beginning at the first base. The junction shows trimming of 0 bases on V and 4 bases on J, and the gene matches do not reach 8 bases of it. With respect to this clone: The antigen it recognizes is unknown. Base qualities were left out, and no much larger clone turns up one base away.

Read against the paper, the sample's time point label means: baseline before first vaccination. The vaccinee samples were drawn from two UK trials, COV001 and COV002, one of which was a single-blind randomized controlled phase 2/3 trial testing AZD1222 (ChAdOx1 nCoV-19) in healthy adults. For TCRbeta chain sequencing, PBMC samples from trial participants were taken at day 0 and at day 28 after the second dose. The chain couples TRBV5-6 to TRBJ2-7, with 9 central nucleotides matching TRBD2. Material: peripheral blood, obtained on day 0 of AZD1222 vaccination. This clonotype was sampled from an adult in good health. Read as DNA, the sequence is TGTGCCAGCAGCTTGGCGTTAGCGGGAGCCCTATACGAGCAGTACTTC. Its protein reads: CASSLALAGALYEQYF.